This note documents a single T cell receptor beta chain sequence. The antigen it recognizes is unknown. Base qualities are not provided; no much larger clone lies one nucleotide away. Deletion took 1 base off V and 4 bases off J, with a span of 10 bases between the germline ends. CDR1 and CDR2, looked up from the germline V gene (reference sequence), are LNHNV and YYDKDF. The CDR3 has 14 amino acids, counting the end cysteine and phenylalanine. The kept DNA is CDR3 alone, 42 bases in frame from the first base. This specimen belongs to a study of blood T cell repertoires in COVID-19 (dated by TCRdb to 2020 to 2022). Background for the entire study: Samples covering the acute and convalescent phases of COVID-19 were provided by collaborators in the United States, Italy and Spain. The samples were drawn from two sources: the first 160 participants of the ongoing ImmuneRACE study, and 950 to 1,500 subjects contributed by 6 global collaborators. The repertoires were released in a freely available public database intended as a resource for research on the immune response to SARS-CoV-2. Sample metadata almost always included a de-identified subject ID, COVID-19 status, age in years and sex. HLA class I and class II types, where available, came from metadata supplied by the sample provider rather than from assay-based typing. The dataset comprised deeply sampled blood TCRbeta repertoires from subjects exposed to, actively infected with, or recovered from COVID-19. The prospective study material was composed of cDNA or gDNA derived from T cells, B-cell-depleted T cells, or PBMCs.

General study outcomes and caveats: The amount of clinical and demographic metadata varied by source and participant and was provided uncurated.

TCRbeta CDR3 regions were amplified from genomic DNA by means of the immunoSEQ Assay, a bias-controlled multiplex PCR. Per the original workflow: Nucleated cell counts per sample were estimated from amplification of reference gene primers within the assay. To quantify the absolute abundance of each unique TCRbeta CDR3 rearrangement, sequence reads were collapsed and filtered. For each sample, productive Simpson clonality was calculated as the square root of Simpson's diversity index over productive rearrangements. The table comes from immuneACCESS by way of TCRdb, which keeps in-frame sequences with V and J called. Part of the clones is missing from these tables; in studies checked, under half for an unresolved V gene and the rest for unknown reasons. V and J calls and clone size are those listed in that table; D and trimming were worked out from the DNA. Counted in this sample were more than 3,000 clones; about 85% of them appeared once. The ten largest clones add up to 21% of the sample.

The collaborating institutions used their own protocols to collect whole blood in K2EDTA tubes. For TCRbeta analysis, collaborator samples were shipped as frozen whole blood, as isolated PBMCs, or as DNA extracted from either sample type. The sequenced material came from peripheral blood. This chain joins TRBV15 to TRBJ1-2; the D gene assignment is ambiguous. This sequence originates from a human donor in a cohort sampled during active COVID-19. The DNA sequence is as follows: TGTGCCACCAGCAGAGCCCTGGGGAGCTATGGCTACACCTTC. Its translation is CATSRALGSYGYTF.